This T cell receptor (beta chain) was recovered during a study of cytomegalovirus exposure and HLA in healthy donors. As for the study in general: Inside one of the first data releases sat around 77 million unique TCRs taken from HLA-typed donors. Among approximately 400 genotyped donors, roughly 80% fell in the Caucasian-associated ancestry cluster.

Turning to this clone: The target antigen is unknown.

PCR employed 60 Vbeta and 13 Jbeta primers. Repertoires were generated with immunoSEQ multiplex PCR, while TCRdb's copy carries only in-frame clones and drops some. The table has about 160,000 clones, just under 80% seen once; the top ten hold around 3.2%. Notes on the study in general: The authors enumerated 164 TCR beta chains as linked to cytomegalovirus. The authors later found most CMV-associated TCR beta chains appeared HLA-restricted.

CDR3 size: 14 residues. V lost 3 bases and J 0 bases, leaving 9 bases between the germline ends. Germline loops: CDR1 SGHKS, CDR2 YYEKEE (reference sequence). The sequencing input was PBMCs. This TCR came from a woman in her 50s in good health and CMV-seropositive. The chain combines TRBV5-5 with TRBJ1-1, with D possibly TRBD1 on 5 matching bases. The CDR3 protein is CASSSRAMNTEAFF. Written as DNA, the CDR3 is TGTGCCAGCAGCTCCAGGGCCATGAACACTGAAGCTTTCTTT.